The clone carrying this TCR beta chain has just a few counts. Its specificity is not known. A multiplex PCR was run with 60 Vbeta primers and 13 Jbeta primers. TCRdb's copy holds only in-frame clones and misses some; the assay was immunoSEQ multiplex PCR. The table includes 150,000 to 200,000 clones, around three quarters detected once. The sample comes from a study of cytomegalovirus exposure and HLA in healthy donors. Study-wide results and caveats: Most TCR beta V segments were productive about 90% or about 30% of the time in an earlier analysis. Several of the most significant clusters appeared, in a later analysis, to be linked to common viral pathogens.

CDR1 and CDR2 (germline): SGHRS, YFSETQ. The V end was cut by 4 bases, the J end by 3 bases, with 13 bases between. The CDR3 has 14 amino acids. Those who donated were healthy bone marrow donors. The source is a woman aged 40 to 49 in good health and CMV-seronegative. V and J are TRBV5-1 and TRBJ1-1; TRBD1 is a possible D gene (5 bases). The sample comprised PBMCs. Written as DNA, the CDR3 is TGCGCCAGCAGCCCAGGGTTTATCGACACTGAAGCTTTCTTT. Its translation: CASSPGFIDTEAFF.